This TCR beta chain was retrieved from a study of T cell repertoires in cytomegalovirus infection. MiXCR, run by TCRdb on the reads, gives a single entry per CDR3 protein. The repertoire holds roughly 240,000 distinct CDR3 sequences, with 6.5% as singletons. This clonotype was picked up many times. The sequenced material came from PBMCs. The origin of this receptor is a human donor in good health (CMV status not recorded). Some clones in this sample may be carry-over from other donors' samples.

The CDR3 DNA reads TGCAGTGCTATTACAACCGGGACTGGGAGCACAGATACGCAGTATTTT. Its protein product is CSAITTGTGSTDTQYF. The chain recombines TRBV20-1 with TRBJ2-3, with D maybe TRBD2 (6 bases). V gave up 4 bases and J gave up 0 bases, with 17 bases separating them. Germline lookup yields CDR1 DFQATT and CDR2 SNEGSKA (reference sequence). The CDR3 length is 16 residues.